The present TCR beta chain was sequenced within a study of cytomegalovirus exposure and HLA in healthy donors. Study-level points and caveats: Earlier results showed most TCR beta V segments being productive about 87% or about 30% of the time. A later analysis found common viral pathogens apparently linked to several of the most significant clusters.

Germline loops: CDR1 MDHEN, CDR2 SYDVKM. The CDR3 runs to 19 residues. The PCR contained 60 Vbeta and 13 Jbeta primers. Here immunoSEQ multiplex PCR was the method, and the copy in TCRdb shows in-frame clones only, minus some. This table has about 140,000 clones, roughly 65% appearing once. Comments on this clone: What it recognizes is unknown. Relative to the germline gene, one junction end is altered; a read error may explain this.

This receptor was identified in a woman aged 25 to 39 in good health and CMV-seronegative. Sequenced input: PBMCs. The genes are TRBV28 and TRBJ2-7, with TRBD2 matching 11 bases. In DNA form, the CDR3 reads TGTGCCAGCAGTTTCCGTGAACTAGCGGGAGCGGGTTTGGAGTACGAGCAGTGCTTC. Translating it yields CASSFRELAGAGLEYEQCF.